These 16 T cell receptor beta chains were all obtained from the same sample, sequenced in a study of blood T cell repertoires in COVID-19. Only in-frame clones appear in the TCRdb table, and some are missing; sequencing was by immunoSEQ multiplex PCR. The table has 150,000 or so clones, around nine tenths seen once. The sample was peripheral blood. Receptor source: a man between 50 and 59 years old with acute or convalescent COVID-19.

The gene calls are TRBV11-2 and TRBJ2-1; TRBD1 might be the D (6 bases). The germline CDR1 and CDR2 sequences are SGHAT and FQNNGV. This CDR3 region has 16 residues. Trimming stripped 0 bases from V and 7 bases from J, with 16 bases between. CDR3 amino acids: CASSLEVRDTRNEQFF. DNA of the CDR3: TGTGCCAGCAGCTTAGAGGTCAGGGACACGAGGAATGAGCAGTTCTTC.

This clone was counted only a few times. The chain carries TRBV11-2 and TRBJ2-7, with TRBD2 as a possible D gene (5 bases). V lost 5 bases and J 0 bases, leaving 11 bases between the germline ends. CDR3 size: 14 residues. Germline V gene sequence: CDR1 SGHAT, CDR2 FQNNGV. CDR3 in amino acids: CASSPFRGSYEQYF. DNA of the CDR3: TGTGCCAGCAGCCCTTTTCGGGGCTCCTACGAGCAGTACTTC.

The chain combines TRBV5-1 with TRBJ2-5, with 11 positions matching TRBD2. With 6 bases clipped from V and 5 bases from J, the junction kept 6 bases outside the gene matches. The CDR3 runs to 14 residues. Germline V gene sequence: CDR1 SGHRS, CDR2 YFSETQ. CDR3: CASTPGTSGETQYF. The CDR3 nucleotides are TGCGCCAGCACCCCAGGGACTAGCGGTGAGACCCAGTACTTC.

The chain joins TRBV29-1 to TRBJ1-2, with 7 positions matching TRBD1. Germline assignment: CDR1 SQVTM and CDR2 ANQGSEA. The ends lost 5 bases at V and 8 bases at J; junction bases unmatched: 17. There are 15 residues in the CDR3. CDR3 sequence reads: CSVRQGPSTGEGYTF. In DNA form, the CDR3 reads TGCAGCGTTCGACAGGGACCCTCAACTGGTGAGGGCTACACCTTC.

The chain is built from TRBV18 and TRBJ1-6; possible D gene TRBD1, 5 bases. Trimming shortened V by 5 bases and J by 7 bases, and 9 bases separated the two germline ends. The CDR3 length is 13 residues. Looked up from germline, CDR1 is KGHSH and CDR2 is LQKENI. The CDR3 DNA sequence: TGTGCCAGCTCAGGGGGGACGAATTCACCCCTCCACTTT. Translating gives CASSGGTNSPLHF.

The CDR3 reads CASSYRGNTEAFF. Here the CDR3 DNA reads TGTGCCAGCAGTTACCGGGGGAACACTGAAGCTTTCTTT. This chain joins TRBV6-5 and TRBJ1-1, with D hard to call. The CDR3 contains 13 residues. Germline CDR1 reads MNHEY; CDR2 reads SVGAGI. V lost 2 bases and J 1 base, leaving 5 bases between the germline ends.

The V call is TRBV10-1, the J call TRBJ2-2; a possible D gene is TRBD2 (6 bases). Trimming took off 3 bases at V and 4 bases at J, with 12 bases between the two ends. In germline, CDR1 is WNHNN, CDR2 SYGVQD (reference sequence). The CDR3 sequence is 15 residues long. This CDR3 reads CASSDRGIGTGELFF. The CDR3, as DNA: TGCGCCAGCAGTGACCGGGGGATAGGCACCGGGGAGCTGTTTTTT.

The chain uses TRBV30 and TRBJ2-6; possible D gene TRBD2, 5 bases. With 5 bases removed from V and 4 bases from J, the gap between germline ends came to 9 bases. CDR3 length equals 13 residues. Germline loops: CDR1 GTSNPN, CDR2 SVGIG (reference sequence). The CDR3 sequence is CAWEGAGANVLTF. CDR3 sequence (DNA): TGTGCCTGGGAGGGAGCCGGGGCCAACGTCCTGACTTTC.

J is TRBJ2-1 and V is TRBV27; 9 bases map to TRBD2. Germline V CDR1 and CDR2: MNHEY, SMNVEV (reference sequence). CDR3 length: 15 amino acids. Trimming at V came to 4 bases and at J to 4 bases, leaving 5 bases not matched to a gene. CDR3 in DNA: TGTGCCAGCAGTTCGACTAGCGGTGGTTACAATGAGCAGTTCTTC. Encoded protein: CASSSTSGGYNEQFF.

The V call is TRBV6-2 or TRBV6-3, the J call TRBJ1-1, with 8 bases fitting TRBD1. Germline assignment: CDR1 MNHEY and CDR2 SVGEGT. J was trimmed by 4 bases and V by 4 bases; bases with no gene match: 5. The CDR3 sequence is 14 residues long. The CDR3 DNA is TGTGCCAGCAGTTGGCCCGACAGGGGCACTGAAGCTTTCTTT. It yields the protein CASSWPDRGTEAFF.

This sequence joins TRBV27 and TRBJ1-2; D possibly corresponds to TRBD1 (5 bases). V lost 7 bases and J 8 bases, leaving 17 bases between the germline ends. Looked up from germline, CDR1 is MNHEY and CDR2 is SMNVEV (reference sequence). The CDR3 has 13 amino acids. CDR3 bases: TGTGCCAGCACCCCGGGGGGTAATGGGGGCTACACCTTC. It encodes CASTPGGNGGYTF.

The CDR3 nucleotides read TGTGCCAGCAGCGTAGTCGCGAACACCGGGGAGCTGTTTTTT. This translates into CASSVVANTGELFF. The chain uses TRBV9 and TRBJ2-2; D uncertain. The V and J ends lost 0 bases and 0 bases respectively, with 3 bases between them. The CDR3 is 14 residues long. Germline V lookup: CDR1 SGDLS, CDR2 YYNGEE.

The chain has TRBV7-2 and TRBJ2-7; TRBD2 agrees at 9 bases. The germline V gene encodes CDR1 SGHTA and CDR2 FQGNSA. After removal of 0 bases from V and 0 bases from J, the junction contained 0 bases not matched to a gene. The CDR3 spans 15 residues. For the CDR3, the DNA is TGTGCCAGCAGCTTAGCTAGCGGGAGCTCCTACGAGCAGTACTTC. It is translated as CASSLASGSSYEQYF.

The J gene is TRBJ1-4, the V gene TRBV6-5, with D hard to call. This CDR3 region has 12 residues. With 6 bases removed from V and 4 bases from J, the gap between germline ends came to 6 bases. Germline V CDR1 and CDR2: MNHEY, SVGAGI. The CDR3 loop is CASRALNEKLFF. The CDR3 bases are TGTGCCAGCAGGGCCCTTAATGAAAAACTGTTTTTT.

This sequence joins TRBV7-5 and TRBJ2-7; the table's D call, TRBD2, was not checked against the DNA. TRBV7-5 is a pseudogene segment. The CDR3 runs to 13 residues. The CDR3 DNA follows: TGTGCCAGAAGCTTAGAACGGGGTCACGAGCAGTACGTC. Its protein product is CARSLERGHEQYV.

The CDR3 sequence: CASSPPGTTYNEQFF. The CDR3, as DNA: TGTGCCAGCTCACCACCCGGGACTACATACAATGAGCAGTTCTTC. The J gene is TRBJ2-1, the V gene TRBV18, with TRBD2 matching 7 bases. The V segment lost 0 bases and the J segment 4 bases; nucleotides outside the gene matches: 3. CDR1 is KGHSH, CDR2 LQKENI, per germline. The CDR3 covers 15 residues.